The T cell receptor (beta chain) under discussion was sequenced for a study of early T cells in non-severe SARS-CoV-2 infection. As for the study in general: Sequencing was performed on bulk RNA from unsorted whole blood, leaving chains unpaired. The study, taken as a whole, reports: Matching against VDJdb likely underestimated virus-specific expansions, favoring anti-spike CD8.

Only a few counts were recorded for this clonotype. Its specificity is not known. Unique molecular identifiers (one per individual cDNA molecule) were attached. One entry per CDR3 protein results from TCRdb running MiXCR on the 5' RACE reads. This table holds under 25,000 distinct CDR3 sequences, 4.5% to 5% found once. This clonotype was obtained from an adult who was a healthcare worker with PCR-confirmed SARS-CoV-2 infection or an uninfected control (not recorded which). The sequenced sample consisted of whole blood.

The CDR3 protein is CASSGGTGYQPQHF. The CDR3 bases are TGTGCCAGCAGTGGCGGGACAGGATATCAGCCCCAGCATTTT. The rearrangement uses TRBV6-6 and TRBJ1-5, with 8 bases fitting TRBD1. Germline assignment: CDR1 MNHNY and CDR2 SVGAGI (reference sequence). The CDR3 length is 14 residues. Losses at the gene ends were 5 bases for V and 5 bases for J; bases not matched to a gene: 5.